This T cell receptor beta chain was obtained from a study of T cell repertoires in cytomegalovirus infection. On the study more broadly: Both a matching HLA type and CMV infection were indicated by public TCR beta signatures. Study findings and constraints: Cumulative public TCR beta family frequency identified CMV carriers with the relevant HLA. CMV-specific HLA-C-restricted TCR beta clonotypes dominated the ex vivo response.

CDR1 and CDR2 (germline): DFQATT, SNEGSKA (reference sequence). The CDR3 is made up of 14 amino acids. V dropped 4 bases and J dropped 3 bases, with 13 bases sitting between them. TCRdb re-derived calls from the reads in MiXCR, one entry per CDR3 protein. The sample shows about 740,000 distinct CDR3 sequences, approximately 40% of them seen only once. Worth noting for this clonotype: Its antigen remains unidentified.

V and J are TRBV20-1 and TRBJ1-5, with a possible D match to TRBD1 (5 bases). The sequencing sample was made of PBMCs. This TCR came from a human donor in good health (CMV status not recorded). Some clones in this sample may be carry-over from other donors' samples. The CDR3: CSATVGRVNQPQHF. In nucleotides, the CDR3 is TGCAGTGCTACTGTGGGACGGGTCAATCAGCCCCAGCATTTT.